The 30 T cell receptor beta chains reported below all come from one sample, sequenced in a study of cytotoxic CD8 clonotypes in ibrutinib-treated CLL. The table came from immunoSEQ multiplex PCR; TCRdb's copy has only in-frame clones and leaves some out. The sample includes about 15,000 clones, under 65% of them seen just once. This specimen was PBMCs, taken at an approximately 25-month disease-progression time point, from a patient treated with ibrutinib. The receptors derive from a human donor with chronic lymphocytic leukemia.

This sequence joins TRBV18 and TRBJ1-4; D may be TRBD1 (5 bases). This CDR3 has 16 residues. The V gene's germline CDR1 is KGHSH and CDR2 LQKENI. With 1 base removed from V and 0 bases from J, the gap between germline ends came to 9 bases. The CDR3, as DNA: TGTGCCAGCTCACCACGGACACCCGCAACTAATGAAAAACTGTTTTTT. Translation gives CASSPRTPATNEKLFF.

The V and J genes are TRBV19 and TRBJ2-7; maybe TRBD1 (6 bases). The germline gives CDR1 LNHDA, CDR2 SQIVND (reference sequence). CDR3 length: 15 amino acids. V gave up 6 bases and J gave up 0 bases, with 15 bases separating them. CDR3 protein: CASRSQGRSSYEQYF. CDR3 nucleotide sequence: TGTGCCAGTAGATCACAGGGAAGAAGCTCCTACGAGCAGTACTTC.

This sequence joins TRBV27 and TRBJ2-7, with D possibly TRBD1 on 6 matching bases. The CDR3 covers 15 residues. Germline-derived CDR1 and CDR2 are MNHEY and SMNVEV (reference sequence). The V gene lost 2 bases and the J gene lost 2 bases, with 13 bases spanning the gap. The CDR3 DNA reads TGTGCCAGCAGTTTAGGACCAGGGGTCCCCTACGAGCAGTACTTC. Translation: CASSLGPGVPYEQYF.

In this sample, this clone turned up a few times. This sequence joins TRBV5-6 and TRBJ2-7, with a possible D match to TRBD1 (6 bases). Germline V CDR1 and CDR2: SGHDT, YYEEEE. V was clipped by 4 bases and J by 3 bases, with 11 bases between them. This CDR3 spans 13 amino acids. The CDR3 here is CASSEWTDYEQYF. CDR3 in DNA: TGTGCCAGCAGCGAATGGACAGACTACGAGCAGTACTTC.

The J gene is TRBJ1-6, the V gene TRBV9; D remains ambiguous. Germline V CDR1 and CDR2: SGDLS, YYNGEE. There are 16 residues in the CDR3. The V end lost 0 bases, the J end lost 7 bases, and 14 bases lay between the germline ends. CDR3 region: CASSVESSYPNSPLHF. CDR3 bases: TGTGCCAGCAGCGTAGAGTCGTCTTACCCAAATTCACCCCTCCACTTT.

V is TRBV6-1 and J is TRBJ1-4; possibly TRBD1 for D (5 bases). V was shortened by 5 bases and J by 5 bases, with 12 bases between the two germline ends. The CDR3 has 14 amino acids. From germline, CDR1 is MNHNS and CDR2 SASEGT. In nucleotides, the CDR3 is TGTGCCAGCAGTCCAGGGTATTCGAATGAAAAACTGTTTTTT. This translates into CASSPGYSNEKLFF.

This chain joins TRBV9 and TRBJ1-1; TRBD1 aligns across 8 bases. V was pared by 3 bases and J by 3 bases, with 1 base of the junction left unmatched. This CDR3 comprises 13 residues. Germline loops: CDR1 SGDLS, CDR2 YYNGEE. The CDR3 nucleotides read TGTGCCAGCAGCGCGGACAGGGACACTGAAGCTTTCTTT. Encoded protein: CASSADRDTEAFF. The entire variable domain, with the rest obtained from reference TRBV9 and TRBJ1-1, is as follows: DSGVTQTPKHLITATGQRVTLRCSPRSGDLSVYWYQQSLDQGLQFLIQYYNGEERAKGNILERFSAQQFPDLHSELNLSSLELGDSALYFCASSADRDTEAFFGQGTRLTVV.

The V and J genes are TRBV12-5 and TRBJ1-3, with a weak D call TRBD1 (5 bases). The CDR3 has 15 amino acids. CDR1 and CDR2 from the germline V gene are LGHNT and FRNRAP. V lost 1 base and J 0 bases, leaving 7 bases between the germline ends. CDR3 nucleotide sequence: TGTGCTAGTGGTTTGGGCGGGGGCTCTGGAAACACCATATATTTT. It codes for CASGLGGGSGNTIYF.

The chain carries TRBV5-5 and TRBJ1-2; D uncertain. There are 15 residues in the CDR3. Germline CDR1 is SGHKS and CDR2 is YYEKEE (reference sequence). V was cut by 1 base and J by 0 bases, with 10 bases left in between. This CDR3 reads CASSLIGDANYGYTF. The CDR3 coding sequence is TGTGCCAGCAGCTTGATCGGGGATGCTAACTATGGCTACACCTTC.

CDR3 in DNA: TGTGCCAGCAGCGCTGGGCTGTATGGCTACACCTTC. Protein: CASSAGLYGYTF. The genes are TRBV2 and TRBJ1-2; D remains unclear. The CDR3 extends over 12 amino acids. The ends were cut back, 6 bases at V and 5 bases at J, with 10 bases in the middle. Looked up from germline, CDR1 is SNHLY and CDR2 is FYNNEI.

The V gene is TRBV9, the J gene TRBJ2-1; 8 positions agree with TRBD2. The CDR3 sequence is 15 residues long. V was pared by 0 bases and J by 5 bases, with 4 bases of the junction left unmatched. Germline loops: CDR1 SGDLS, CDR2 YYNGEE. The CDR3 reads CASSVVTGGNNEQFF. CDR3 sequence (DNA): TGTGCCAGCAGCGTAGTGACGGGGGGGAACAATGAGCAGTTCTTC.

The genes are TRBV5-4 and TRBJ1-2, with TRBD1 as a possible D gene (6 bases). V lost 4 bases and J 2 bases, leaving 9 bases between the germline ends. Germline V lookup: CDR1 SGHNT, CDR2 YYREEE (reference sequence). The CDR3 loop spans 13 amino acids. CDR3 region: CASSRGGNYGYTF. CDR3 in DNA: TGTGCCAGCAGCCGCGGGGGCAACTATGGCTACACCTTC. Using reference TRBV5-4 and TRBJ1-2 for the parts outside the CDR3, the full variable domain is ETGVTQSPTHLIKTRGQQVTLRCSSQSGHNTVSWYQQALGQGPQFIFQYYREEENGRGNFPPRFSGLQFPNYSSELNVNALELDDSALYLCASSRGGNYGYTFGSGTRLTVV.

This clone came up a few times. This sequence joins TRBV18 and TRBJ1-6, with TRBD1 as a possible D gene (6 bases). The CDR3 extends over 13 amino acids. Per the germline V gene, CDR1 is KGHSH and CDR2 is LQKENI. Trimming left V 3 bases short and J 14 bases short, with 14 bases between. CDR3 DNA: TGTGCCAGCTCACCTGACAGGAAAATAACCCTCCACTTT. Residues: CASSPDRKITLHF.

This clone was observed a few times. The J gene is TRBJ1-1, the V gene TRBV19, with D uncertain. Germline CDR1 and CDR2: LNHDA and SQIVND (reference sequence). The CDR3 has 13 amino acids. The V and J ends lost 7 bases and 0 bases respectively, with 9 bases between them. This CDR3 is CASIGRMNTEAFF. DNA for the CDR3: TGTGCCAGTATAGGAAGGATGAACACTGAAGCTTTCTTT.

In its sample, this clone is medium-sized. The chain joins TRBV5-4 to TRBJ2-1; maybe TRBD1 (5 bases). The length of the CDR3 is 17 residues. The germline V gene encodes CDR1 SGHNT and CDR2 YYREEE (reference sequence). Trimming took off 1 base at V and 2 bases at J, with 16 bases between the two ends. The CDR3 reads CASSLTGGRGTYNEQFF. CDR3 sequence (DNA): TGTGCCAGCAGCTTGACGGGCGGAAGGGGTACCTACAATGAGCAGTTCTTC.

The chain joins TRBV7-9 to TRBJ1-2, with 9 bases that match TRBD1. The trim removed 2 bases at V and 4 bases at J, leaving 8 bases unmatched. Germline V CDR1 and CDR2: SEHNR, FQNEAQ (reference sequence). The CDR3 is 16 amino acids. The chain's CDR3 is CASSLLGQGSVYGYTF. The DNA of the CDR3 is TGTGCCAGCAGCTTACTCGGACAGGGGTCTGTCTATGGCTACACCTTC.

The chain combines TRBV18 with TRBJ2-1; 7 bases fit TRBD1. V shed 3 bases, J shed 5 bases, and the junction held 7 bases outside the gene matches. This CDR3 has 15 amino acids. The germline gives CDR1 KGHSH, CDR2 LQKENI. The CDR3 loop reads CASSPLGGADNEQFF. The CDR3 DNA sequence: TGTGCCAGCTCACCCCTAGGGGGCGCGGACAATGAGCAGTTCTTC.

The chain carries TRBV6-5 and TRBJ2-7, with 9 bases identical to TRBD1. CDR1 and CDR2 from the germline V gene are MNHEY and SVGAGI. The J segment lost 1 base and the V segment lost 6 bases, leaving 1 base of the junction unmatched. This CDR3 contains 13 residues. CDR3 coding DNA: TGTGCCAGCAGGGGGACAGGGTCCTACGAGCAGTACTTC. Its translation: CASRGTGSYEQYF.

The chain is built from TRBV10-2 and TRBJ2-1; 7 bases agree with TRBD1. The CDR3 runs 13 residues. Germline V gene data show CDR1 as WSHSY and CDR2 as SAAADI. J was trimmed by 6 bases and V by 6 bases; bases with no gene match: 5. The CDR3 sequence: CASSDGTVNEQFF. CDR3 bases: TGCGCCAGCAGCGATGGGACAGTCAATGAGCAGTTCTTC.

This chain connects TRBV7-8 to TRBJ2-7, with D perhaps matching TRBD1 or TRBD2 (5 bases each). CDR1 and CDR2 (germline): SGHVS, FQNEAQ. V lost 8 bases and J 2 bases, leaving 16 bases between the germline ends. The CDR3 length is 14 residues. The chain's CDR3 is CASCRLRGTYEQYF. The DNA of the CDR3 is TGTGCCAGCTGCAGGCTGAGGGGTACCTACGAGCAGTACTTC.

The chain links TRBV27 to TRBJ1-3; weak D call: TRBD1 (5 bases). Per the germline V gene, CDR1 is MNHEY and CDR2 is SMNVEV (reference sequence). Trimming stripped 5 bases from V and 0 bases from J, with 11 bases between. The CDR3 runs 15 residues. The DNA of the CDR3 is TGTGCCAGCAGTCCCTATGGGGGCTCTGGAAACACCATATATTTT. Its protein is CASSPYGGSGNTIYF.

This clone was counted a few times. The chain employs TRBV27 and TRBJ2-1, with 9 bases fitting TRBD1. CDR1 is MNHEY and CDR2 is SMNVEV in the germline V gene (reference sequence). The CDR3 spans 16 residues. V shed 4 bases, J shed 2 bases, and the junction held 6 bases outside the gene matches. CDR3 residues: CASSSLTGGAYNEQFF. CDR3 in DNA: TGTGCCAGCAGTTCGTTGACAGGGGGGGCCTACAATGAGCAGTTCTTC.

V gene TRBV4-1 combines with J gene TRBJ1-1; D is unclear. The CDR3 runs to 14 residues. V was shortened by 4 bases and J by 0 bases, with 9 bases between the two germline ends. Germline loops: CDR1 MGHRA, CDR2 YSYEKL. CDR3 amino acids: CASSLSQMNTEAFF. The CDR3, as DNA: TGCGCCAGCAGCCTCAGCCAAATGAACACTGAAGCTTTCTTT.

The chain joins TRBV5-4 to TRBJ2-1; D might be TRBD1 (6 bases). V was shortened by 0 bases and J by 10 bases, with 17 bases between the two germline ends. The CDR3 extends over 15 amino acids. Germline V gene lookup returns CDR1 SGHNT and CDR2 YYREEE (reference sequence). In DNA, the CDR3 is TGTGCCAGCAGCTTGGACAGGGAGCCTGGGGAGGAGCAGTTCTTC. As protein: CASSLDREPGEEQFF.

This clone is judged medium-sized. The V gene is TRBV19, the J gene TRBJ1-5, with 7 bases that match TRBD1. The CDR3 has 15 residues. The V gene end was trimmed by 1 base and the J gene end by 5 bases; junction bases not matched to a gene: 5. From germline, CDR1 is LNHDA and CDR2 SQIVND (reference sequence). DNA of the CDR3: TGTGCCAGTAGTATAGCGACAGGGAGCGATCAGCCCCAGCATTTT. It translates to CASSIATGSDQPQHF.

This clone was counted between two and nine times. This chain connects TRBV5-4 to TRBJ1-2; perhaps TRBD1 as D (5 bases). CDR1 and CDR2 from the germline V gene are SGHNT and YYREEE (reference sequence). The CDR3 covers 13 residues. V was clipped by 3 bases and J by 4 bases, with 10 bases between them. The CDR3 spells CASSSGTAYGYTF. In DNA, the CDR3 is TGTGCCAGCAGCTCCGGGACCGCCTATGGCTACACCTTC.

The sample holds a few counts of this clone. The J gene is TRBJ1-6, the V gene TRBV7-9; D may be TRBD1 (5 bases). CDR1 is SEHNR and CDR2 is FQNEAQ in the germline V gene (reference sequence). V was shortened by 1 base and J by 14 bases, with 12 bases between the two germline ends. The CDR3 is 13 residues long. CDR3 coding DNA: TGTGCCAGCAGCTTAGATCAGGGAAACACCCTCCACTTT. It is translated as CASSLDQGNTLHF.

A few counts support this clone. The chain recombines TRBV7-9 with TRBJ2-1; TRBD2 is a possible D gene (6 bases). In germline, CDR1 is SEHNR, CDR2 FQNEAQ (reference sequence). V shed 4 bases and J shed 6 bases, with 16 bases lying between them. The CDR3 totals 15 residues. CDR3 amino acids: CASSSRGLGANEQFF. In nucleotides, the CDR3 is TGTGCCAGCAGCTCAAGGGGACTCGGGGCCAATGAGCAGTTCTTC.

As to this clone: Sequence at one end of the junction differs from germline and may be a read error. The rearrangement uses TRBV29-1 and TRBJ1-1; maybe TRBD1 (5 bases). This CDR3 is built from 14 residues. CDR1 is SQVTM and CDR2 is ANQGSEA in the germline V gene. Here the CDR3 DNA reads TGCAGCGCTGAACCAGGGTTCTGGAACACTGAAGTTTTCTTT. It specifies CSAEPGFWNTEVFF. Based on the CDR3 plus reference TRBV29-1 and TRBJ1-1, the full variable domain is SAVISQKPSRDICQRGTSLTIQCQVDSQVTMMFWYRQQPGQSLTLIATANQGSEATYESGFVIDKFPISRPNLTFSTLTVSNMSPEDSSIYLCSAEPGFWNTEVFFGQGTRLTVV.

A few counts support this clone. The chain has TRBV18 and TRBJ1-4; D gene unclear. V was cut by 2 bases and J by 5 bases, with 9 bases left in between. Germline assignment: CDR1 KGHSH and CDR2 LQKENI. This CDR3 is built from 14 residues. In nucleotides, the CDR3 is TGTGCCAGCTCACCAGCTCGAAACAATGAAAAACTGTTTTTT. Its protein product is CASSPARNNEKLFF. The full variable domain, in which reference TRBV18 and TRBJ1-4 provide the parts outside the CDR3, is NAGVMQNPRHLVRRRGQEARLRCSPMKGHSHVYWYRQLPEEGLKFMVYLQKENIIDESGMPKERFSAEFPKEGPSILRIQQVVRGDSAAYFCASSPARNNEKLFFGSGTQLSVL.